The 29 T cell receptor beta chains reported below all come from one sample, sequenced in a study of T cell responses to AZD1222 COVID-19 vaccine. Clones were sequenced by immunoSEQ multiplex PCR, and TCRdb holds only the in-frame ones, with some missing. The sample contains about 120,000 clones, 85% to 95% of which appear only once. The input for sequencing was peripheral blood, taken on day 0 of AZD1222 vaccination. The receptors derive from an adult in good health.

V is TRBV28 and J is TRBJ2-1, with TRBD2 matching over 7 bases. V lost 6 bases to trimming and J lost 0 bases; unmatched junction nucleotides: 17. The CDR3 has 19 residues. Germline lookup yields CDR1 MDHEN and CDR2 SYDVKM. CDR3 loop: CASSLTRGRGMSSYNEQFF. DNA for the CDR3: TGTGCCAGCAGCCTAACCCGGGGGAGGGGTATGAGCTCCTACAATGAGCAGTTCTTC.

The chain has TRBV29-1 and TRBJ1-4; D is possibly TRBD1 (5 bases). Trimming shortened V by 3 bases and J by 8 bases, and 19 bases separated the two germline ends. The CDR3 is made up of 15 amino acids. Germline V gene lookup returns CDR1 SQVTM and CDR2 ANQGSEA. CDR3 nucleotides: TGCAGCGTTGAGGGTCCGGAGGGGAAGCGGGAAAAACTGTTTTTT. Translating gives CSVEGPEGKREKLFF. Together with reference TRBV29-1 and TRBJ1-4, the CDR3 gives the full variable domain: SAVISQKPSRDICQRGTSLTIQCQVDSQVTMMFWYRQQPGQSLTLIATANQGSEATYESGFVIDKFPISRPNLTFSTLTVSNMSPEDSSIYLCSVEGPEGKREKLFFGSGTQLSVL.

The rearrangement links TRBV3-1 (or the pseudogene TRBV3-2) to TRBJ2-3; no firm D call. V lost 2 bases, J lost 13 bases, and 16 bases lay in between. Per germline, CDR1 LGHDT and CDR2 YNNKEL (reference sequence). The CDR3 loop spans 13 amino acids. This chain's CDR3 is CASSQNGQLGEYF. In nucleotides, the CDR3 is TGTGCCAGCAGCCAAAACGGGCAGCTTGGGGAGTATTTT.

This chain links TRBV20-1 with TRBJ1-3; no clear D gene. V was pared by 3 bases and J by 0 bases, with 9 bases between. The CDR3 spans 14 residues. CDR1 is DFQATT and CDR2 is SNEGSKA in the germline V gene (reference sequence). CDR3 residues: CSASKRSSGNTIYF. The CDR3 DNA follows: TGCAGTGCTAGTAAAAGGAGCTCTGGAAACACCATATATTTT.

The rearrangement uses TRBV7-9 and TRBJ1-2; 9 bases match TRBD1. This CDR3 comprises 17 residues. V gave up 4 bases and J gave up 3 bases; unmatched junction bases: 12. Germline CDR1 is SEHNR and CDR2 is FQNEAQ (reference sequence). CDR3 sequence reads: CASSSQRPGQGYYGYTF. The CDR3 DNA is TGTGCCAGCAGCTCTCAAAGACCGGGACAGGGATACTATGGCTACACCTTC. Full variable domain (missing parts from reference TRBV7-9 and TRBJ1-2): DTGVSQNPRHKITKRGQNVTFRCDPISEHNRLYWYRQTLGQGPEFLTYFQNEAQLEKSRLLSDRFSAERPKGSFSTLEIQRTEQGDSAMYLCASSSQRPGQGYYGYTFGSGTRLTVV.

V usage is TRBV12-3 or TRBV12-4 and J usage is TRBJ1-1; D remains unclear. V lost 1 base and J 7 bases, leaving 10 bases between the germline ends. This CDR3 contains 13 residues. The CDR3 sequence is CASSLGIAVEAFF. CDR3 coding DNA: TGTGCCAGCAGTTTAGGGATTGCCGTTGAAGCTTTCTTT.

The chain has TRBV15 and TRBJ2-4, with D perhaps TRBD1 (5 bases). The CDR3 totals 16 residues. V gave up 5 bases and J gave up 0 bases, with 14 bases separating them. CDR1 and CDR2 from the germline V gene are LNHNV and YYDKDF (reference sequence). The CDR3 region has the DNA TGTGCCACCAGCCTTCCGACAGCATTAGCCAAAAACATTCAGTACTTC. Its translation is CATSLPTALAKNIQYF.

The CDR3 nucleotides read TGTGCCAGCAGTGAACCCGTGGGAGCGGGAAGCACAGATACGCAGTATTTT. Its translation is CASSEPVGAGSTDTQYF. The rearrangement joins TRBV6-1 to TRBJ2-3; 7 nucleotides agree with TRBD2. Germline V gene lookup returns CDR1 MNHNS and CDR2 SASEGT. Unmatched junction bases numbered 8, after V lost 2 bases and J lost 0 bases. The CDR3 length is 17 residues.

CDR3 in amino acids: CASSAGYEQYF. The CDR3 nucleotides read TGTGCCAGCAGCGCAGGTTACGAGCAGTACTTC. V usage is TRBV11-3 and J usage is TRBJ2-7, with no clear D. The V gene's germline CDR1 is SGHNT and CDR2 YENEEA. Trimming shortened V by 5 bases and J by 4 bases, and 6 bases separated the two germline ends. The CDR3 covers 11 residues.

This chain connects TRBV15 to TRBJ1-1; D remains ambiguous. The germline gives CDR1 LNHNV, CDR2 YYDKDF (reference sequence). The CDR3 extends over 13 amino acids. Trimming left V 0 bases short and J 6 bases short, with 8 bases between. The CDR3 reads CATSRDAGAEAFF. The DNA for the CDR3 is TGTGCCACCAGCAGAGACGCTGGCGCTGAAGCTTTCTTT.

The chain is built from TRBV7-2 and TRBJ2-7; unclear D gene. CDR3 length: 14 amino acids. Trimming stripped 2 bases from V and 3 bases from J, with 11 bases between. Germline V gene lookup returns CDR1 SGHTA and CDR2 FQGNSA. CDR3 in amino acids: CASSLMVQSYEQYF. As DNA, the CDR3 is TGTGCCAGCAGCTTAATGGTCCAGAGCTACGAGCAGTACTTC.

The gene calls are TRBV13 and TRBJ2-7; tentative D call: TRBD2 (6 bases). With 2 bases removed from V and 0 bases from J, the gap between germline ends came to 11 bases. Germline-derived CDR1 and CDR2 are PRHDT and FYEKMQ (reference sequence). The CDR3 extends over 15 amino acids. The CDR3 spells CASSLPGANSYEQYF. The DNA for the CDR3 is TGTGCCAGCAGCTTACCGGGAGCTAACTCCTACGAGCAGTACTTC.

The rearrangement joins TRBV7-8 to TRBJ2-2, with 7 nucleotides matching TRBD2. Germline lookup yields CDR1 SGHVS and CDR2 FQNEAQ. The V gene end was trimmed by 0 bases and the J gene end by 0 bases; junction bases not matched to a gene: 1. The CDR3 runs 16 residues. CDR3 in amino acids: CASSLARGTNTGELFF. The CDR3 DNA sequence: TGTGCCAGCAGCTTAGCGCGGGGGACGAACACCGGGGAGCTGTTTTTT.

The V call is TRBV10-1, the J call TRBJ1-2; D is perhaps TRBD1 (6 bases). Trimming took off 3 bases at V and 0 bases at J, with 23 bases between the two ends. Germline CDR1 reads WNHNN; CDR2 reads SYGVQD (reference sequence). The CDR3 has 19 residues. The DNA of the CDR3 is TGCGCCAGCAGTGAAATTGTGGAAGTTCCGACAGGTACTAACTATGGCTACACCTTC. It is translated as CASSEIVEVPTGTNYGYTF.

The chain couples TRBV29-1 to TRBJ1-2; 12 nucleotides agree with TRBD1. Per germline, CDR1 SQVTM and CDR2 ANQGSEA. V was clipped by 0 bases and J by 3 bases; unmatched bases: 8. The CDR3 is 17 amino acids. The CDR3 DNA is TGCAGCGTTGAAGATCGGGTTGGGACAGGGGGCTACTATGGCTACACCTTC. Translated: CSVEDRVGTGGYYGYTF.

The V gene is TRBV9, the J gene TRBJ2-3; 9 bases align to TRBD1. V lost 6 bases, J lost 5 bases, and 16 bases stayed unmatched. There are 17 residues in the CDR3. The germline gives CDR1 SGDLS, CDR2 YYNGEE. DNA of the CDR3: TGTGCCAGCACCCACGGTGGGAACAGGGGGCCGCGAGATACGCAGTATTTT. Its protein is CASTHGGNRGPRDTQYF.

This clone was found once. The chain has TRBV5-6 and TRBJ1-5; D is unresolved. This CDR3 is 17 amino acids long. With 0 bases removed from V and 6 bases from J, the gap between germline ends came to 19 bases. Looked up from germline, CDR1 is SGHDT and CDR2 is YYEEEE. The CDR3 region has the DNA TGTGCCAGCAGCTTGGCCCCTAGGTGGCAAGGGAGTCAGCCCCAGCATTTT. It translates to CASSLAPRWQGSQPQHF. Using reference TRBV5-6 and TRBJ1-5 for the parts outside the CDR3, the full variable domain is DAGVTQSPTHLIKTRGQQVTLRCSPKSGHDTVSWYQQALGQGPQFIFQYYEEEERQRGNFPDRFSGHQFPNYSSELNVNALLLGDSALYLCASSLAPRWQGSQPQHFGDGTRLSIL.

This chain connects TRBV2 to TRBJ2-5; TRBD2 is a possible D gene (6 bases). Germline V gene data show CDR1 as SNHLY and CDR2 as FYNNEI. V lost 10 bases to trimming and J lost 1 base, with 16 bases between them. CDR3 size: 14 residues. The DNA for the CDR3 is TGTGCCACCAACGGGGGACCGATCCAAGAGACCCAGTACTTC. Protein product: CATNGGPIQETQYF.

This clone occurred once. The chain employs TRBV10-1 and TRBJ1-4, with D tentatively TRBD1 (6 bases). Germline V CDR1 and CDR2: WNHNN, SYGVQD (reference sequence). Between the trimmed V and J ends, which lost 0 bases and 6 bases, there was a span of 14 bases. This CDR3 has 16 residues. CDR3 DNA sequence: TGCGCCAGCAGTGAGTCCAAGACAGGCTCGGATGAAAAACTGTTTTTT. It specifies CASSESKTGSDEKLFF.

The chain has TRBV7-6 and TRBJ2-7; D unresolved. Germline-derived CDR1 and CDR2 are SGHVS and FNYEAQ. Trimming shortened V by 1 base and J by 3 bases, and 7 bases separated the two germline ends. The CDR3 extends over 13 amino acids. The CDR3 loop is CASSLGGYYEQYF. CDR3 DNA sequence: TGTGCCAGCAGCTTAGGTGGCTACTACGAGCAGTACTTC.

A single count supports this clone. The J gene is TRBJ2-7, the V gene TRBV15; D perhaps matches TRBD1 (6 bases). Germline V gives CDR1 LNHNV, CDR2 YYDKDF (reference sequence). V was cut by 2 bases and J by 1 base, with 9 bases left in between. The CDR3 consists of 14 residues. The CDR3: CATSRTTGSYEQYF. In DNA form, the CDR3 reads TGTGCCACCAGCAGAACGACAGGTTCCTACGAGCAGTACTTC.

V is TRBV4-1 and J is TRBJ1-4; 10 bases line up with TRBD1. CDR1 MGHRA and CDR2 YSYEKL come from the germline V gene. Trimming took 6 bases from V and 10 from J; bases not matched to a gene: 11. The CDR3 has 15 residues. The CDR3 sequence is CASRTPGQGRGKLFF. The CDR3 coding sequence is TGCGCCAGCAGAACGCCGGGACAGGGGCGGGGAAAACTGTTTTTT.

This rearrangement joins TRBV28 to TRBJ2-6; D may match TRBD1 or TRBD2 (6 bases each). V was shortened by 5 bases and J by 0 bases, with 20 bases between the two germline ends. The CDR3 covers 19 residues. Germline CDR1 and CDR2: MDHEN and SYDVKM. CDR3 loop: CASSPGGRRDSSGANVLTF. In nucleotides, the CDR3 is TGTGCCAGCAGTCCTGGGGGCCGGCGGGATTCCTCTGGGGCCAACGTCCTGACTTTC.

A single count supports this clone. This chain connects TRBV4-1 to TRBJ2-1, with 7 bases aligning to TRBD2. The V segment lost 3 bases and the J segment 6 bases; nucleotides outside the gene matches: 5. Germline CDR1 and CDR2: MGHRA and YSYEKL. The CDR3 is made up of 14 amino acids. CDR3 protein: CASSQTTGGNEQFF. CDR3 coding DNA: TGCGCCAGCAGCCAGACGACGGGGGGCAATGAGCAGTTCTTC.

CDR3 sequence (DNA): TGCAGTGCTAGTCCCGTGGAAGGGCGCCAAGAGACCCAGTACTTC. Protein: CSASPVEGRQETQYF. V is TRBV20-1 and J is TRBJ2-5; no definite D call. V was clipped by 3 bases and J by 1 base, with 15 bases between them. The CDR3 sequence is 15 residues long. Germline loops: CDR1 DFQATT, CDR2 SNEGSKA (reference sequence).

This clone showed up just once. The chain uses TRBV27 and TRBJ2-7, with 12 bases lining up with TRBD1. The germline V gene has CDR1 MNHEY and CDR2 SMNVEV (reference sequence). V trimming: 2 bases; J trimming: 2 bases; junction bases outside the gene matches: 1. CDR3 length equals 15 residues. The CDR3 DNA is TGTGCCAGCAGTTTAGGGACAGGGGGCGCCTACGAGCAGTACTTC. Translated: CASSLGTGGAYEQYF.

This clone was counted a single time. The V and J genes are TRBV27 and TRBJ2-1; possible D gene TRBD2, 6 bases. Germline V gene sequence: CDR1 MNHEY, CDR2 SMNVEV (reference sequence). CDR3 length: 16 amino acids. The ends were cut back, 4 bases at V and 10 bases at J, with 23 bases in the middle. This chain's CDR3 is CASSSIGGPKGREQFF. Here the CDR3 DNA reads TGTGCCAGCAGTTCGATCGGGGGACCCAAAGGAAGGGAGCAGTTCTTC.

The chain carries TRBV5-4 and TRBJ1-1, with TRBD1 identical over 8 bases. Germline V gene sequence: CDR1 SGHNT, CDR2 YYREEE (reference sequence). Unmatched junction bases numbered 9, after V lost 4 bases and J lost 1 base. The CDR3 has 16 amino acids. In DNA, the CDR3 is TGTGCCAGCAGCCAAGACAGGGGCGGGAGGAACACTGAAGCTTTCTTT. Amino acid sequence: CASSQDRGGRNTEAFF.

The chain combines TRBV7-8 with TRBJ1-2, with D perhaps matching TRBD1 (6 bases). Germline CDR1 reads SGHVS; CDR2 reads FQNEAQ. CDR3 size: 16 residues. Trimming shortened V by 1 base and J by 4 bases, and 16 bases separated the two germline ends. CDR3 loop: CASSLGTGPTFYGYTF. CDR3 sequence (DNA): TGTGCCAGCAGCTTAGGAACAGGGCCCACATTCTATGGCTACACCTTC.